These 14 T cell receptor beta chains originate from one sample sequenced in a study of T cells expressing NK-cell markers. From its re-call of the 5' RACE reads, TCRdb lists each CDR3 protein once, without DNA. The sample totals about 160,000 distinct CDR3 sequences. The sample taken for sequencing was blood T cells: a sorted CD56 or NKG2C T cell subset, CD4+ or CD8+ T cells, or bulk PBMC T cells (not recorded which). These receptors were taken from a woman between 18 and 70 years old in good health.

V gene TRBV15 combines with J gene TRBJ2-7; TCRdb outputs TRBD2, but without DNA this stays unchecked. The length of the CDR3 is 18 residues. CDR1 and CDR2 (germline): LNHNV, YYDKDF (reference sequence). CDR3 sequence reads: CATSRETSTSGSSYEQYF.

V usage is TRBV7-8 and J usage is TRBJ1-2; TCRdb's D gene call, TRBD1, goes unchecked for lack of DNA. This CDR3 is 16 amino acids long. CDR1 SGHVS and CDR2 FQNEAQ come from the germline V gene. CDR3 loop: CASSLSGVGTPNGYTF.

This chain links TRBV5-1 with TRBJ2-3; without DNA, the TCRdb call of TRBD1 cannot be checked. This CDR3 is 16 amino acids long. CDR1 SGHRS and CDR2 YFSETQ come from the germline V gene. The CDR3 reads CASSLNGLGSTDTQYF.

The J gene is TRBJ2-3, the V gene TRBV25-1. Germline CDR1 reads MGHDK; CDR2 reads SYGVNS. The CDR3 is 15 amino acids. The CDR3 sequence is CASSEGRQPWDTQYF.

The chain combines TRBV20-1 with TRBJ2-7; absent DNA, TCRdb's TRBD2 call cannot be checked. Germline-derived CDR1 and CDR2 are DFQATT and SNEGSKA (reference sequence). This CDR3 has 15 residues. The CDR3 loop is CSAKLLASSSYEQYF.

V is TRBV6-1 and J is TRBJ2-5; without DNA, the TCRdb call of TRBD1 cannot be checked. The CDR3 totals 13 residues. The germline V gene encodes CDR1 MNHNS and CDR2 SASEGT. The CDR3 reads CAITGPLGRTQYF.

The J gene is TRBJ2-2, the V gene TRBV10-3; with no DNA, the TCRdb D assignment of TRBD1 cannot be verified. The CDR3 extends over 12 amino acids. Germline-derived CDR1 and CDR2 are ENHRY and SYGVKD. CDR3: CAISEDPWTLFF.

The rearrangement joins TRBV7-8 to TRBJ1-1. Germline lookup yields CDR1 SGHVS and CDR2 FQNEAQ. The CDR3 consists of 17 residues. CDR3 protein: CASSLEIGVRVNTEAFF. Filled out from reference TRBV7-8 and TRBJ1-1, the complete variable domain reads GAGVSQSPRYKVAKRGQDVALRCDPISGHVSLFWYQQALGQGPEFLTYFQNEAQLDKSGLPSDRFFAERPEGSVSTLKIQRTQQEDSAVYLCASSLEIGVRVNTEAFFGQGTRLTVV.

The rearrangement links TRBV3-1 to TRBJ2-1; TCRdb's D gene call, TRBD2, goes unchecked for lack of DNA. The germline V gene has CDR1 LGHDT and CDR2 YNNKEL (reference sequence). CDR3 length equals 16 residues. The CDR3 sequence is CASSLGLAGRNNEQFF.

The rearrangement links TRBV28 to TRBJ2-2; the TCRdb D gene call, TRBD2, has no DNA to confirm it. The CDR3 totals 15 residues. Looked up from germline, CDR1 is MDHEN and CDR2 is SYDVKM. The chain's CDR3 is CASSLSSFVGGELFF. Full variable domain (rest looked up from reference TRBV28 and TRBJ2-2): DVKVTQSSRYLVKRTGEKVFLECVQDMDHENMFWYRQDPGLGLRLIYFSYDVKMKEKGDIPEGYSVSREKKERFSLILESASTNQTSMYLCASSLSSFVGGELFFGEGSRLTVL.

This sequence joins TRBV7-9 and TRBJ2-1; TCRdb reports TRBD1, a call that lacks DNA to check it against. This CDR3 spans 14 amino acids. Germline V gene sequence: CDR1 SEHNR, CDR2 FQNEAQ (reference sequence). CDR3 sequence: CASRRTGGYNEQFF.

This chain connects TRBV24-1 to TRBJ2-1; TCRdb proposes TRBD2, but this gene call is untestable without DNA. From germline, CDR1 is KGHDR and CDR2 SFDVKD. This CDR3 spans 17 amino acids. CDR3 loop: CATSDRTSGGADSEQFF.

The CDR3: CASSLAGWNEQFF. The chain uses TRBV5-1 and TRBJ2-1. The germline V gene has CDR1 SGHRS and CDR2 YFSETQ. The CDR3 covers 13 residues. Supplemented by reference TRBV5-1 and TRBJ2-1, the full variable domain reads KAGVTQTPRYLIKTRGQQVTLSCSPISGHRSVSWYQQTPGQGLQFLFEYFSETQRNKGNFPGRFSGRQFSNSRSEMNVSTLELGDSALYLCASSLAGWNEQFFGPGTRLTVL.

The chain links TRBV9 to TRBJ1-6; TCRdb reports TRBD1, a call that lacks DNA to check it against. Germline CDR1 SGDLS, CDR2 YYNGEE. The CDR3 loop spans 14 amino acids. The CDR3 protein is CASSVEYRNSPLHF.